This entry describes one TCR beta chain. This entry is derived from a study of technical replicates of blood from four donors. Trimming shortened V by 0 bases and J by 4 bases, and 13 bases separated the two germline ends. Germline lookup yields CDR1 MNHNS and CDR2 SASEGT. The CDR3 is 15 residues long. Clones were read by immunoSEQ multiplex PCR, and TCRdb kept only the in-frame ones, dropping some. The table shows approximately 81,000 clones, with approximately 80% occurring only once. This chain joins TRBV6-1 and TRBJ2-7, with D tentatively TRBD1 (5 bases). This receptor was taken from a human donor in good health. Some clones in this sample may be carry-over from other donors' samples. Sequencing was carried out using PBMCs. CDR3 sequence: CASSEAIRAGYEQYF. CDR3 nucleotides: TGTGCCAGCAGTGAAGCTATCAGGGCAGGGTACGAGCAGTACTTC.